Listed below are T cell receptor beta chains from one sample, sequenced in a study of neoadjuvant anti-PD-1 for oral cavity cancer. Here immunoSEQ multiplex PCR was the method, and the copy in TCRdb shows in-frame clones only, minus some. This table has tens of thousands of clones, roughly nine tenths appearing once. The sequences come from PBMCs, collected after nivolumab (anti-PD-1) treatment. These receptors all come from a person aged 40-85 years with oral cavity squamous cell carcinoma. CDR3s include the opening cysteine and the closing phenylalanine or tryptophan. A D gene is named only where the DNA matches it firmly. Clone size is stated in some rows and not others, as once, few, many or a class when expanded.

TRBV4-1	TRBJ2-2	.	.	TGCGCCAGCAGCCCACAACAGGGGGGGGTGAACACCGGGGAGCTGTTTTTT	CASSPQQGGVNTGELFF
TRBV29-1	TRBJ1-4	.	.	TGCAGCGTTGGGGGTCAGGGAGGGGAAAAACTGTTTTTT	CSVGGQGGEKLFF
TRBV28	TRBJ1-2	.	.	TGTGCCAGCAGCCAACCGGGGAGGGGCCATGGCTACACCTTC	CASSQPGRGHGYTF
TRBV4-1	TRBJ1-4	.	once	TGCGCCAGCAGCCAAGATCGGGTTGAAAAACTGTTTTTT	CASSQDRVEKLFF
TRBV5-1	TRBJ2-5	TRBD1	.	TGCGCCAGCAGCCCCGGGGACAGGGCCTCGGAGACCCAGTACTTC	CASSPGDRASETQYF
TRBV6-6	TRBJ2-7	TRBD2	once	TGTGCCAGCAGGCCCTGGGCCCGGGGGGCCTACGAGCAGTACTTC	CASRPWARGAYEQYF
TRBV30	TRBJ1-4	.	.	TGTGCCTGGAGTGTACGTTACAGGATAGCAACTAATGAAAAACTGTTTTTT	CAWSVRYRIATNEKLFF
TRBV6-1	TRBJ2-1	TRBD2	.	TGTGCCAGCACATTAGAGCGGGGGGGATACAATGAGCAGTTCTTC	CASTLERGGYNEQFF
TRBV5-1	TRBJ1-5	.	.	TGCGCCAGCAGCTCCCCTATCCTGGGGAATCAGCCCCAGCATTTT	CASSSPILGNQPQHF
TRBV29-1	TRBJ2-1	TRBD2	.	TGCAGCGGCCTAGCGGGAGGGGGAAATGAGCAGTTCTTC	CSGLAGGGNEQFF
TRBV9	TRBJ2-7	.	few	TGTGCCAGCAGCCCCCGGGCCTACGAGCAGTACTTC	CASSPRAYEQYF
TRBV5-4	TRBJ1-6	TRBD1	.	TGTGCCAGCAGCTTCCCTCCGGGACAGGGGAATTCACCCCTCCACTTT	CASSFPPGQGNSPLHF
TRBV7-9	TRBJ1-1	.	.	TGTGCCAGCAGCTTAGTCTCAGGGAACACTGAAGCTTTCTTT	CASSLVSGNTEAFF
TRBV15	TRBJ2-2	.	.	TGTGCCACCAGCAGAGGGGGGCTACAAGCCGGGGAGCTGTTTTTT	CATSRGGLQAGELFF
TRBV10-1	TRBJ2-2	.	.	TGCGCCAGCAGTGCGAGCGGCGGGGAGCTGTTTTTT	CASSASGGELFF
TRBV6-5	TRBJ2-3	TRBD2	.	TGTGCCAGCAGTTACTCGGCGGGGGGGGGCACAGATACGCAGTATTTT	CASSYSAGGGTDTQYF
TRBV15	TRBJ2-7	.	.	TGTGCCACCAGCAGAGTAGTGGCCTTCGAGCAGTACTTC	CATSRVVAFEQYF
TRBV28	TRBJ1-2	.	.	TGTGCCAGCAAGAGCGGGGCAGAGGAGTGGTATGGCTACACCTTC	CASKSGAEEWYGYTF
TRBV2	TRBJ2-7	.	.	TGTGCCAGCGGGGTTGACGGGTGGATTATTTACGAGCAGTACTTC	CASGVDGWIIYEQYF
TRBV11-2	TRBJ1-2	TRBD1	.	TGTGCCAGCAGCAGACTGACAGGGAGAAAGACCTTC	CASSRLTGRKTF
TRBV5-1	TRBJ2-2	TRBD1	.	TGCGCCAGCAGCCCCAGACAGGGTGCTTCACCCGGGGAGCTGTTTTTT	CASSPRQGASPGELFF
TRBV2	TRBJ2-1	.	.	TGTGCCAGCAGGCAAAGGGGTCAGGAGCAGTTCTTC	CASRQRGQEQFF
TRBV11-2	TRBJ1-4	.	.	TGTGCCAGCAGCTTGGGCGCAGGGCCGGAAAAACTGTTTTTT	CASSLGAGPEKLFF
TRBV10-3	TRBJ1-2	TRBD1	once	TGTGCCATTGGGGGGACAGGGTCTAACCTGCTTTGGGGCTACACCTTC	CAIGGTGSNLLWGYTF
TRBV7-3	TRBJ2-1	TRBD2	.	TGTGCCAGCAGCTTAATCAGCGGGAGCTCCTACAATGAGCAGTTCTTC	CASSLISGSSYNEQFF
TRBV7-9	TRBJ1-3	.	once	TGTGCCAGCAGCCGAAACAGGGGAAACACCATATATTTT	CASSRNRGNTIYF
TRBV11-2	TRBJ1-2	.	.	TGTGCCAGCAGCTTAGACAGGACAGCGACGTCTACCTTC	CASSLDRTATSTF
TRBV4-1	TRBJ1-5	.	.	TGCGCCAGCAGCCAAGTGGGTGGGAATAGCAATCAGCCCCAGCATTTT	CASSQVGGNSNQPQHF
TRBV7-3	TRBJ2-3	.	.	TGTGCCAGCAGCTTTACTAGCCGCACAGATACGCAGTATTTT	CASSFTSRTDTQYF
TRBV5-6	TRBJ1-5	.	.	TGTGCCAGCAGCCCAGGGTCGTCGGAAGCCCAGCATTTT	CASSPGSSEAQHF
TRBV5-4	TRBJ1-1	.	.	TGTGCCAGCAAGACTCGCGGCGCCGGACGGAACACTGAAGCTTTCTTT	CASKTRGAGRNTEAFF
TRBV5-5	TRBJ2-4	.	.	TGTGCCAGCAGCTTGAGACCGACCCGGGGGAACATTCAGTACTTC	CASSLRPTRGNIQYF
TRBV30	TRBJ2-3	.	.	TGTGCCTGGAGTGTACTGGGTACGCAGTATTTT	CAWSVLGTQYF
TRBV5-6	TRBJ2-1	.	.	TGTGCCAGCACCCAAGGGGGTGCGGAGCAGTTCTTC	CASTQGGAEQFF
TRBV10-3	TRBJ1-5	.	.	TGTGCCATCAGTGATGATAGCAATCAGCCCCAGCATTTT	CAISDDSNQPQHF
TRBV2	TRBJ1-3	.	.	TGTGCCAGCAGCCAGGGGCAGTCTGGAAACACCATATATTTT	CASSQGQSGNTIYF
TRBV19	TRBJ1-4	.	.	TGTGCCAGTAGTGCCAGCGGCAGGGTGACTAATGAAAAACTGTTTTTT	CASSASGRVTNEKLFF
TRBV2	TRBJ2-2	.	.	TGTGCCAGCAGTGAAATGGGCGACGGGGAGCTGTTTTTT	CASSEMGDGELFF
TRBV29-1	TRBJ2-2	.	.	TGCAGCGTTGTAGACGGCACCGGGGAGCTGTTTTTT	CSVVDGTGELFF
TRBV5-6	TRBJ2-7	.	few	TGTGCCAGCAGCTTGGTTGACAGCTCCTACGAGCAGTACTTC	CASSLVDSSYEQYF
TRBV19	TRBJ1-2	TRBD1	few	TGTGCCAGTAGTACCCTTCGAGGGGGCACCAACTATGGCTACACCTTC	CASSTLRGGTNYGYTF
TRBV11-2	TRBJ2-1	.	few	TGTGCCAGCAGCCCCAGGGTCCGCAATGAGCAGTTCTTC	CASSPRVRNEQFF
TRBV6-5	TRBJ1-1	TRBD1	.	TGTGCCAGCCGCCAGACAGGGAATCTTCCTGAAGCTTTCTTT	CASRQTGNLPEAFF
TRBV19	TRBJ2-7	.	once	TGTGCCAGTACTAAGGGTCATAGCTCCTACGAGCAGTACTTC	CASTKGHSSYEQYF
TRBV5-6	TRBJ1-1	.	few	TGTGCCAGCAGCTTGGGGCCTCGGACGGGGACTGAAGCTTTCTTT	CASSLGPRTGTEAFF
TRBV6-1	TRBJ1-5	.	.	TGTGCCAGCAGTGAAACAGGGACCTACAATCAGCCCCAGCATTTT	CASSETGTYNQPQHF
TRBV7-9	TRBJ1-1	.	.	TGTGCCAGCGCGTCATATCGAACAGGAGAAGCTTTCTTT	CASASYRTGEAFF
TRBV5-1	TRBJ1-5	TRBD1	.	TGCGCCAGCAGCCCCCAGACAGGGAACAATCAGCCCCAGCATTTT	CASSPQTGNNQPQHF
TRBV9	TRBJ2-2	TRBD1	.	TGTGCCAGCAGAGCTACAGGGGGCCACACCGGGGAGCTGTTTTTT	CASRATGGHTGELFF
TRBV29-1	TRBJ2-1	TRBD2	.	TGCAGCGTTGGCGGGAGCACCTACAATGAGCAGTTCTTC	CSVGGSTYNEQFF
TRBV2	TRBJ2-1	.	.	TGTGCCAGCATGAGGGGAGGAGGTGCTTACAATGAGCAGTTCTTC	CASMRGGGAYNEQFF
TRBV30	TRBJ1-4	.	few	TGTGCCTGGAGTTCGGGGTTTGAGGGGTTGAATGAAAAACTGTTTTTT	CAWSSGFEGLNEKLFF
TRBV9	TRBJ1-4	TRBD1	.	TGTGCCAGCAGCGTAGAAGGAACAGGGGAGGGGGAAAAACTGTTTTTT	CASSVEGTGEGEKLFF